The 13 T cell receptor beta chains below all came from one sample that was sequenced in a study of blood T cell repertoires in COVID-19. Sequencing was performed with immunoSEQ multiplex PCR; in TCRdb, only in-frame clones are kept and a portion is missing. The sample lists about 39,000 clones; 75% to 85% were seen once. The sample comprised peripheral blood. The receptors derive from a human donor in a cohort sampled during active COVID-19.

This rearrangement joins TRBV9 to TRBJ2-2, with 10 bases aligning to TRBD2. Germline V gene lookup returns CDR1 SGDLS and CDR2 YYNGEE. The CDR3 spans 16 residues. Germline trimming cut 2 bases from V and 4 bases from J; bases unmatched to any gene: 5. In DNA, the CDR3 is TGTGCCAGCAGCGTGGCTAGCGGGAGTGTCACCGGGGAGCTGTTTTTT. Its protein product is CASSVASGSVTGELFF.

V usage is TRBV11-2 and J usage is TRBJ1-1; 9 bases agree with TRBD1. CDR1 and CDR2 (germline): SGHAT, FQNNGV. CDR3 length: 15 residues. With V trimmed by 5 bases and J by 8 bases, 12 bases remained unmatched. The DNA of the CDR3 is TGTGCCAGCAGCCCGACTTGGGACAGGGTAATAGAAGCTTTCTTT. Protein sequence: CASSPTWDRVIEAFF.

The chain carries TRBV7-9 and TRBJ2-7, with a tentative D call TRBD1 (6 bases). Per germline, CDR1 SEHNR and CDR2 FQNEAQ (reference sequence). V was pared by 5 bases and J by 7 bases, with 12 bases between. This CDR3 comprises 12 residues. The CDR3 DNA sequence: TGTGCCAGCAGCCCGGACAGTGTGGAGCAGTACTTC. Translated, it gives CASSPDSVEQYF. Variable domain in full (rest from reference TRBV7-9 and TRBJ2-7): DTGVSQNPRHKITKRGQNVTFRCDPISEHNRLYWYRQTLGQGPEFLTYFQNEAQLEKSRLLSDRFSAERPKGSFSTLEIQRTEQGDSAMYLCASSPDSVEQYFGPGTRLTVT.

Within the sample, this clone is medium-sized. The rearrangement joins TRBV2 to TRBJ2-2; 8 positions agree with TRBD2. CDR3 length: 15 residues. The germline V gene encodes CDR1 SNHLY and CDR2 FYNNEI. Trimming cost V 4 bases and J 4 bases; bases outside gene matches: 5. As DNA, the CDR3 is TGTGCCAGCAGTGGGGCTAGCGGGCGCACCGGGGAGCTGTTTTTT. It yields the protein CASSGASGRTGELFF.

The V call is TRBV12-3 or TRBV12-4, the J call TRBJ2-3; TRBD2 might be the D (5 bases). Trimming left V 7 bases short and J 9 bases short, with 17 bases between. This CDR3 is built from 13 residues. CDR3 protein: CASTGNSADTQYF. DNA for the CDR3: TGTGCCAGCACGGGGAACTCGGCTGACACGCAGTATTTT.

The chain recombines TRBV18 with TRBJ1-4; the D is unclear. Trimming removed 3 bases at V and 4 bases at J, with 12 bases between. CDR1 and CDR2 from the germline V gene are KGHSH and LQKENI. The CDR3 contains 15 residues. The CDR3 DNA sequence: TGTGCCAGCTCACCTAGAGATTCGGGTAATGAAAAACTGTTTTTT. This encodes CASSPRDSGNEKLFF. Supplemented by reference TRBV18 and TRBJ1-4, the full variable domain reads NAGVMQNPRHLVRRRGQEARLRCSPMKGHSHVYWYRQLPEEGLKFMVYLQKENIIDESGMPKERFSAEFPKEGPSILRIQQVVRGDSAAYFCASSPRDSGNEKLFFGSGTQLSVL.

This chain uses TRBV11-2 with TRBJ2-2, with TRBD2 identical over 7 bases. CDR1 SGHAT and CDR2 FQNNGV come from the germline V gene. V shed 2 bases, J shed 3 bases, and the junction held 6 bases outside the gene matches. This CDR3 comprises 16 residues. In nucleotides, the CDR3 is TGTGCCAGCAGCTTACGGGCGGGAGCGTACACCGGGGAGCTGTTTTTT. Protein product: CASSLRAGAYTGELFF. The full variable domain, rest sourced from reference TRBV11-2 and TRBJ2-2, is EAGVAQSPRYKIIEKRQSVAFWCNPISGHATLYWYQQILGQGPKLLIQFQNNGVVDDSQLPKDRFSAERLKGVDSTLKIQPAKLEDSAVYLCASSLRAGAYTGELFFGEGSRLTVL.

V gene TRBV10-3 combines with J gene TRBJ2-2, with TRBD2 as a possible D gene (6 bases). Germline CDR1 ENHRY, CDR2 SYGVKD. The CDR3 sequence is 14 residues long. The V end lost 10 bases, the J end lost 6 bases, and 18 bases lay between the germline ends. CDR3 sequence: CATKVGGGAGELFF. The CDR3 region has the DNA TGTGCCACCAAGGTTGGGGGAGGTGCCGGGGAGCTGTTTTTT.

This chain uses TRBV2 with TRBJ1-1; no reliable D call. This CDR3 region has 15 residues. Trimming stripped 1 base from V and 0 bases from J, with 9 bases between. Germline V CDR1 and CDR2: SNHLY, FYNNEI. The CDR3 protein is CASSEVRELNTEAFF. CDR3 in DNA: TGTGCCAGCAGTGAAGTCCGTGAGTTGAACACTGAAGCTTTCTTT.

The V call is TRBV19, the J call TRBJ2-1; 10 bases line up with TRBD1. The germline V gene encodes CDR1 LNHDA and CDR2 SQIVND (reference sequence). V gave up 5 bases and J gave up 9 bases; unmatched junction bases: 10. This CDR3 is 15 amino acids long. This CDR3 reads CASSVRDRGEGEQFF. The CDR3 region has the DNA TGTGCCAGTAGTGTCCGGGACAGGGGCGAAGGTGAGCAGTTCTTC.

This sequence joins TRBV5-1 and TRBJ2-2, with 8 bases matching TRBD1. The junction had 7 bases not matched to a gene; V was cut back by 4 bases and J by 8 bases. CDR1 is SGHRS and CDR2 is YFSETQ in the germline V gene. The CDR3 runs 14 residues. CDR3 coding DNA: TGCGCCAGCAGCGCGACAGGGGATTCTGGGGAGCTGTTTTTT. Translated, it gives CASSATGDSGELFF.

V gene TRBV4-1 combines with J gene TRBJ1-1; 9 bases fit TRBD1. This CDR3 is 15 amino acids long. V shed 2 bases and J 4 bases; nucleotides not matched to a gene: 5. The germline CDR1 and CDR2 sequences are MGHRA and YSYEKL. CDR3 DNA: TGCGCCAGCAGCCAAACACAGGGGGCAGGCACTGAAGCTTTCTTT. It is translated as CASSQTQGAGTEAFF.

The V gene is TRBV2, the J gene TRBJ1-5, with D maybe TRBD1 (6 bases). V was clipped by 3 bases and J by 6 bases, with 12 bases between them. Germline V gives CDR1 SNHLY, CDR2 FYNNEI. This CDR3 region has 14 residues. The CDR3 region is CASSDMGAGQPQHF. The CDR3 region has the DNA TGTGCCAGCAGTGATATGGGGGCTGGTCAGCCCCAGCATTTT.